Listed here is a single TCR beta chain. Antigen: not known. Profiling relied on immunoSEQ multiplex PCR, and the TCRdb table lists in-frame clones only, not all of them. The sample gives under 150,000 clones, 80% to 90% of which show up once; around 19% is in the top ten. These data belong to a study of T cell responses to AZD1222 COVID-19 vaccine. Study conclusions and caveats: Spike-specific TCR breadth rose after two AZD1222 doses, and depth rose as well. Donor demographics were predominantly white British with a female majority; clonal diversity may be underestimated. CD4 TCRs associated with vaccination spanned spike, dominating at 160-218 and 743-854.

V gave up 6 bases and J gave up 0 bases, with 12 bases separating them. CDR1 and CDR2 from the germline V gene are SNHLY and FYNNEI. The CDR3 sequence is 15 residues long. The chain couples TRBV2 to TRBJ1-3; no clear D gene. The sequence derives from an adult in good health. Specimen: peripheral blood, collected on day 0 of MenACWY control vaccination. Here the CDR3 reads CASSGGSISGNTIYF. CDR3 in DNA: TGTGCCAGCAGCGGAGGGTCCATCTCTGGAAACACCATATATTTT.